The next 6 T cell receptor beta chains were all read from a single sample in a study of shared clonotypes between healthy human individuals. This table comes from immunoSEQ multiplex PCR, and its TCRdb copy is limited to in-frame clones, with some not included. The data hold roughly 1,500,000 clones, with approximately 98% observed a single time. The sample comprised naive CD4+ T cells sorted from blood. Subset indicated: CD45RA+ positively selected. The receptors were gathered from a man aged 25 to 40 in good health.

This chain uses TRBV7-9 with TRBJ2-1; D might be TRBD1 (7 bases). V lost 2 bases and J 8 bases, leaving 13 bases between the germline ends. CDR3 length: 14 residues. From germline, CDR1 is SEHNR and CDR2 FQNEAQ (reference sequence). The CDR3 DNA sequence: TGTGCCAGCAGCTTAACCGACAGGGAGGATGAGCAGTTCTTC. Translation: CASSLTDREDEQFF.

The rearrangement links TRBV12-1 to TRBJ2-5; the table's D call, TRBD1, was not checked against the DNA. TRBV12-1 has pseudogene status. The CDR3 runs to 14 residues. Here the CDR3 DNA reads TGTGCCAGCAGCTTGGACAGGCTTCAAGAGACCCAGTACTTC. It is translated as CASSLDRLQETQYF.

The chain is built from TRBV5-1 and TRBJ1-5; D is perhaps TRBD1 (5 bases). The CDR3 spans 19 residues. The germline gives CDR1 SGHRS, CDR2 YFSETQ. Deletions cut 0 bases from V and 3 bases from J, with 22 bases between. CDR3: CASSLADEVKGVNNQPQHF. CDR3 coding DNA: TGCGCCAGCAGCTTGGCTGATGAGGTTAAAGGGGTTAACAATCAGCCCCAGCATTTT.

The V and J genes are TRBV29-1 and TRBJ2-2; TRBD2 agrees at 10 bases. Germline V lookup: CDR1 SQVTM, CDR2 ANQGSEA. This CDR3 region has 12 residues. The ends lost 4 bases at V and 15 bases at J; junction bases unmatched: 8. CDR3: CSVAGTSGTMFF. In DNA, the CDR3 is TGCAGCGTTGCCGGTACTAGCGGGACGATGTTTTTT.

CDR3 amino acids: CASSLFPGGGGTEAFF. CDR3 sequence (DNA): TGTGCCAGCAGCTTATTCCCAGGGGGGGGAGGCACTGAAGCTTTCTTT. The chain recombines TRBV11-2 with TRBJ1-1; TRBD1 matches 7 bases. CDR3 size: 16 residues. The ends lost 2 bases at V and 4 bases at J; junction bases unmatched: 10. The germline V gene has CDR1 SGHAT and CDR2 FQNNGV.

The V and J genes are TRBV5-1 and TRBJ2-6; possibly TRBD1 or TRBD2 for D (5 bases each). V lost 0 bases to trimming and J lost 2 bases, with 9 bases between them. The CDR3 loop spans 16 amino acids. From germline, CDR1 is SGHRS and CDR2 YFSETQ. In DNA, the CDR3 is TGCGCCAGCAGCTTGGCCCCGGGACCTGGGGCCAACGTCCTGACTTTC. Its protein product is CASSLAPGPGANVLTF.